Sequencing of this T cell receptor beta chain was carried out in a study of blood T cell repertoires in COVID-19 (dated by TCRdb to 2020 to 2022). Turning to the overall study: Samples covering the acute and convalescent phases of COVID-19 were provided by collaborators in the United States, Italy and Spain. The prospective study material was composed of cDNA or gDNA derived from T cells, B-cell-depleted T cells, or PBMCs. Subjects who had been exposed to COVID-19, were actively infected with it, or had recovered from it provided the deeply sampled blood TCRbeta repertoires that made up the dataset. The repertoires were released in a freely available public database intended as a resource for research on the immune response to SARS-CoV-2. The samples were drawn from two sources: the first 160 participants of the ongoing ImmuneRACE study, and fewer than 1,500 subjects contributed by 6 global collaborators. The sample metadata nearly always contained a de-identified subject ID, COVID-19 status, age in years and sex. Where HLA class I and class II types were available, the types were taken from metadata supplied by the sample provider, not from assay-based typing. The research as a whole found: The amount of clinical and demographic metadata varied by source and participant and was provided uncurated.

Enrolling through a virtual design, the prospective study's participants ranged in age from roughly 18 to 95 years and lived across 20 to 30 United States geographic areas. To assign participants to cohorts, the prospective study relied on clinical history that participants themselves reported in a screening survey and a study questionnaire. For ImmuneRACE Cohort 3, a participant was defined as recovered based on two consecutive negative NP/OP PCR tests, clearance by a healthcare professional, or resolution of symptoms. In the prospective study, mobile phlebotomists collected whole blood, serum and a nasopharyngeal or oropharyngeal swab from each participant. Additional blood draws and questionnaires over an approximately two-month period could optionally be provided by prospective study participants. Prospective study blood samples were shipped either frozen or at room temperature before DNA extraction.

On this clone: Its binding antigen is unknown. Base qualities are not recorded, but no much larger clone differs from it by a single base.

TCRbeta CDR3 regions were amplified from genomic DNA using the immunoSEQ Assay, a bias-controlled multiplex PCR. The original methods were these. The number of nucleated cells in each sample was estimated from the amplification of reference gene primers within the assay. Sequence reads were collapsed and filtered to measure the absolute abundance of every unique TCRbeta CDR3 rearrangement. Productive Simpson clonality was computed per sample as the square root of Simpson's diversity index over productive rearrangements. The immuneACCESS repertoire file appears here via TCRdb, limited to in-frame rearrangements. These files lack a portion of the clones; in checked studies, under half of the deficit traces to unresolved V genes, and the cause of the others is not known. V and J calls and clone size are those listed in that table; D and trimming were worked out from the DNA. The sample data list some 330,000 clones, and approximately 90% of these were observed just once. Of the sample, about 4.1% is held by the ten largest clones.

The sequence derives from a man younger than 45 who had recovered from COVID-19. The material sequenced was PBMCs or T cells enriched from blood (not recorded which).

The CDR3 loop reads CASSLQGSLAYEKLFF. The sequence in DNA is TGTGCCAGCAGCTTACAGGGTTCGTTGGCGTATGAAAAACTGTTTTTT. The rearrangement combines TRBV7-9 with TRBJ1-4; a weak D assignment points to TRBD1 (5 bases agree). The V and J ends are trimmed by 2 bases and 6 bases, leaving 16 bases between them. The CDR3 spans 16 residues, from the cysteine through the phenylalanine. Only the CDR3 DNA is retained, 48 bases long and in frame from the first base. The germline V gene (reference sequence) sets CDR1 to SEHNR and CDR2 to FQNEAQ.